Reported below is one TCR beta chain. Its antigen has not been determined. Base quality data are lacking; no much larger clone is found one base away. The cysteine opens and the phenylalanine closes a CDR3 of 15 amino acids. The read is trimmed to its CDR3 DNA, 45 bases read in frame from base 1. For CDR1 and CDR2, the germline V gene lists MNHEY and SVGAGI. The trim is 5 bases for V and 4 bases for J, with a gap of 15 bases between the germline ends. A FACSAria II was used to sort memory CD4+ T cells, defined as single viable CD3+CD4+CD8-CD45RO+ cells. CMV serostatus was assessed using a Roche Elecsys assay, by which serum IgG against CMV pp150, pp28, p38 and p52 was detected. After thawing, total CD4+ T cells were enriched by positive selection with CD4 magnetic microbeads. The samples came from a different study that was designed specifically to examine the CD4+ T cell memory repertoire. Peripheral blood mononuclear cells were isolated and cryopreserved according to standard operating procedures, and serum was kept at -80 degrees C. The staining relied on CD3-PerCP (BW264/56), CD4-APC (RPA-T4), CD45RO-PE (UCHT1) and CD8-Pacific Orange (3B5) antibodies, and Sytox blue was used to exclude non-viable cells.

This entry comes from a study of memory CD4+ T cells and cytomegalovirus serostatus (dated by TCRdb to the late 2010s). With respect to the entire study: A total of about 33 healthy Belgian adults, of whom 9 were CMV seropositive and about 25 were CMV seronegative, were included in the cohort. CD4+ memory TCRbeta repertoires of a Belgian cohort with known cytomegalovirus serostatus were sequenced in order to replicate a published TCR-based CMV serostatus classifier.

The Quick-DNA Microprep Kit was used to extract genomic DNA from the sorted cells. TCRbeta DNA was amplified with the immunoSEQ hsTCRbeta kit following the manufacturer's protocol. TCRbeta libraries were sequenced on an Illumina MiSeq instrument. The paper's data handling went like this. Following removal of out-of-frame sequences, roughly 2 million distinct TCRbeta sequences were retained, with an average of roughly 70,000 per individual. Two values were used to score each individual: the count of some 150 previously reported CMV-associated TCRbeta sequences and the total count of productive distinct TCRbeta sequences. A beta-binomial model was reimplemented in Python, and scikit-learn random forests with default parameters were trained on US cohort data. Classifier performance on the Belgian cohort was reported as the median AUC with percentile confidence intervals calculated over 10,000 bootstrap iterations. TCRdb mirrors the immuneACCESS table, restricted to in-frame sequences. Some clones are absent from its copies; in checked studies, under half trace to an unresolved V gene, and the reason for the others is unknown. V, J and clone size were drawn from that table, and D and trimming were deduced from the DNA. Counted in this sample were some 57,000 clones; more than 60% of them appeared once. The ten biggest clones cover 0.7% to 0.85% of the sample.

What the work shows at the level of the full study, not this receptor alone: Only CD4+CD45RO+ memory cells were sequenced, unlike the original study, which covered naive and memory CD4+ and CD8+ populations. Of under 200 previously reported CMV-associated TCRbeta sequences, approximately 64 appeared in the CD4+ memory repertoires, each in one to five individuals. For CMV serostatus prediction, a median bootstrapped AUC of about 0.96 was reached with the original framework, and a median bootstrapped AUC of 0.91 was reached with a US-trained random forest. The results were interpreted as suggesting that the CMV-associated TCR signature is largely present in the CD4+ memory repertoire. A median bootstrapped AUC of around 0.94 with a 95% CI of 0.76-1.00 was achieved on the Belgian cohort by the original-framework classifier.

Sequenced: memory CD4+ T cells from blood. The chain is encoded by TRBV6-5 joined to TRBJ1-3, with the D gene not clear enough to name. The clonotype was recovered from an adult in good health and CMV-seronegative. The CDR3 has the sequence CASSTPGGGGNTIYF. The nucleotide sequence is given as TGTGCCAGCAGTACCCCTGGCGGTGGCGGAAACACCATATATTTT.